The 27 T cell receptor beta chains presented below share a single source sample, sequenced in a study of beta chain features in type 1 diabetes. Isolated RNA was reverse transcribed in full, so expressed TCRB transcripts were sequenced. Here immunoSEQ multiplex PCR was the method, and the copy in TCRdb shows in-frame clones only, minus some. The data hold a few hundred thousand clones, with 14% observed a single time. The sample taken for sequencing was central memory CD4+ T cells from blood. These receptors came from a man between 25 and 39 years old in good health.

Many counts were recorded for this clone. The chain joins TRBV4-2 to TRBJ1-2; D is possibly TRBD1 (6 bases). The CDR3 runs 15 residues. Germline CDR1 and CDR2: LGHNA and YNFKEQ. Deletions cut 1 base from V and 4 bases from J, with 13 bases between. CDR3 nucleotide sequence: TGTGCCAGCAGCCAAGGGCGGGCAGGGGCCTATGGCTACACCTTC. The encoded protein is CASSQGRAGAYGYTF.

The chain joins TRBV30 to TRBJ1-5; D is uncertain. The V and J ends lost 3 bases and 6 bases respectively, with 9 bases between them. This CDR3 is 12 amino acids long. Germline CDR1 is GTSNPN and CDR2 is SVGIG (reference sequence). The CDR3 DNA follows: TGTGCCTGGAGCGGGGTTGGTCAGCCCCAGCATTTT. Encoded protein: CAWSGVGQPQHF.

In DNA, the CDR3 is TGTGCCAGCAGCTCACCGCCGGGACAGGGGGAGACCCAGTACTTC. The encoded protein is CASSSPPGQGETQYF. The rearrangement joins TRBV4-2 to TRBJ2-5; TRBD1 agrees at 10 bases. The CDR3 totals 15 residues. V lost 5 bases to trimming and J lost 5 bases; unmatched junction nucleotides: 8. Per germline, CDR1 LGHNA and CDR2 YNFKEQ.

This clone was seen a handful of times. V and J are TRBV6-5 and TRBJ2-2, with a possible D match to TRBD1 (6 bases). CDR1 MNHEY and CDR2 SVGAGI come from the germline V gene. This CDR3 is 15 amino acids long. The V gene lost 4 bases and the J gene lost 3 bases, with 12 bases spanning the gap. The CDR3 DNA sequence: TGTGCCAGCAGTTCCCTGGGGGCGGACACCGGGGAGCTGTTTTTT. Residues: CASSSLGADTGELFF.

Concerning this clone: Other DNA sequences from this sample encode an identical CDR3 as well. The chain joins TRBV4-1 to TRBJ1-2; D remains unclear. Per the germline V gene, CDR1 is MGHRA and CDR2 is YSYEKL. V dropped 0 bases and J dropped 5 bases, with 7 bases sitting between them. The CDR3 has 13 residues. CDR3: CASSQDSGYGYTF. CDR3 in DNA: TGCGCCAGCAGCCAAGATAGTGGGTATGGCTACACCTTC.

V usage is TRBV4-3 and J usage is TRBJ2-3; 16 positions agree with TRBD2. Germline assignment: CDR1 LGHNA and CDR2 YSLEER. Trimming cost V 5 bases and J 2 bases; bases outside gene matches: 4. CDR3 length: 17 residues. As DNA, the CDR3 is TGCGCCAGCAGCGCGGGACTAGCGGGAGGGTTCACAGATACGCAGTATTTT. Amino acids: CASSAGLAGGFTDTQYF.

The genes are TRBV4-2 and TRBJ2-5; D is unclear. Trimming took 0 bases from V and 5 from J, leaving 10 bases between them. This CDR3 is 14 amino acids long. Germline lookup yields CDR1 LGHNA and CDR2 YNFKEQ. The CDR3 spells CASSQDGAGETQYF. The CDR3 bases are TGTGCCAGCAGCCAAGACGGAGCCGGGGAGACCCAGTACTTC.

This clone was picked up many times. The rearrangement links TRBV7-2 to TRBJ2-2; D is possibly TRBD2 (6 bases). The V and J ends lost 3 bases and 3 bases respectively, with 8 bases between them. Per germline, CDR1 SGHTA and CDR2 FQGNSA. There are 14 residues in the CDR3. Here the CDR3 DNA reads TGTGCCAGCAGCTTTGCGGGATACACCGGGGAGCTGTTTTTT. Its translation is CASSFAGYTGELFF.

This clone came up a few times. The chain is built from TRBV30 and TRBJ2-6; D is uncertain. Germline V gives CDR1 GTSNPN, CDR2 SVGIG (reference sequence). V dropped 5 bases and J dropped 0 bases, with 2 bases sitting between them. The CDR3 consists of 12 residues. In DNA, the CDR3 is TGTGCCTGGGCCTCTGGGGCCAACGTCCTGACTTTC. The encoded protein is CAWASGANVLTF.

In this sample, this clone turned up many times. The chain employs TRBV7-9 and TRBJ1-2; 10 bases are shared with TRBD1. Germline V CDR1 and CDR2: SEHNR, FQNEAQ (reference sequence). This CDR3 is 12 amino acids long. The J segment lost 6 bases and the V segment lost 7 bases, leaving 2 bases of the junction unmatched. Here the CDR3 reads CASTGTGDGYTF. The CDR3 DNA is TGTGCCAGCACCGGGACAGGGGATGGCTACACCTTC.

This clone has more than one count but fewer than ten. The V call is TRBV4-1, the J call TRBJ2-1; no reliable D call. The CDR3 runs to 14 residues. Germline-derived CDR1 and CDR2 are MGHRA and YSYEKL. Trimming pared 6 bases from V and 8 bases from J, leaving 17 bases between. Here the CDR3 DNA reads TGCGCCAGCAGAATGTCCGATTGGGGTCATGAGCAGTTCTTC. This sequence encodes CASRMSDWGHEQFF.

This clone was seen only a few times. This chain uses TRBV7-2 with TRBJ2-1; 12 bases align to TRBD2. V was pared by 5 bases and J by 3 bases, with 14 bases of the junction left unmatched. This CDR3 is built from 19 residues. Germline loops: CDR1 SGHTA, CDR2 FQGNSA. CDR3 bases: TGTGCCAGCAGCCCCCCCGCCCTAGCGGGGGGGCCTAGCTACAATGAGCAGTTCTTC. It encodes CASSPPALAGGPSYNEQFF.

Many counts were recorded for this clone. This chain links TRBV11-2 with TRBJ2-1; either TRBD1 or TRBD2 may supply D (5 bases each). Trimming removed 0 bases from V and 9 bases from J, with 9 bases in between. The length of the CDR3 is 13 residues. Looked up from germline, CDR1 is SGHAT and CDR2 is FQNNGV. CDR3: CASSLDRGAEQFF. The CDR3 DNA sequence: TGTGCCAGCAGCTTAGATCGAGGGGCTGAGCAGTTCTTC.

This clone occurred a few times. The V gene is TRBV7-2, the J gene TRBJ2-3; D might be TRBD1 or TRBD2, each matching 5 bases. This CDR3 spans 18 amino acids. V lost 3 bases, J lost 5 bases, and 24 bases lay in between. The germline gives CDR1 SGHTA, CDR2 FQGNSA. The CDR3 DNA reads as TGTGCCAGCAGCTTTCCCCCCGGGGCACGCGAGGTCGGAGATACGCAGTATTTT. This codes for CASSFPPGAREVGDTQYF.

The chain has TRBV5-6 and TRBJ1-5; D is uncertain. The CDR3 sequence is 12 residues long. Germline-derived CDR1 and CDR2 are SGHDT and YYEEEE. V lost 1 base and J 1 base, leaving 0 bases between the germline ends. DNA for the CDR3: TGTGCCAGCAGCTTGAGCAATCAGCCCCAGCATTTT. Amino acid sequence: CASSLSNQPQHF.

The gene calls are TRBV19 and TRBJ1-5; possibly TRBD1 for D (5 bases). Germline V lookup: CDR1 LNHDA, CDR2 SQIVND (reference sequence). Trimming took 3 bases from V and 6 from J, leaving 15 bases between them. The CDR3 runs to 15 residues. In DNA form, the CDR3 reads TGTGCCAGTAGTATCCCTACACGGCAGGGTCAGCCCCAGCATTTT. Encoded protein: CASSIPTRQGQPQHF.

In its sample, this clone was seen many times. The chain carries TRBV19 and TRBJ2-2; no clear D. The V gene lost 2 bases and the J gene lost 11 bases, with 9 bases spanning the gap. The CDR3 totals 12 residues. The germline gives CDR1 LNHDA, CDR2 SQIVND (reference sequence). The chain's CDR3 is CASSIQPGELFF. In DNA, the CDR3 is TGTGCCAGTAGTATACAGCCAGGCGAGCTGTTTTTT. The whole variable domain, remainder taken from reference TRBV19 and TRBJ2-2, is DGGITQSPKYLFRKEGQNVTLSCEQNLNHDAMYWYRQDPGQGLRLIYYSQIVNDFQKGDIAEGYSVSREKKESFPLTVTSAQKNPTAFYLCASSIQPGELFFGEGSRLTVL.

The chain carries TRBV5-6 and TRBJ1-1; D is ambiguous. Per germline, CDR1 SGHDT and CDR2 YYEEEE. V lost 4 bases to trimming and J lost 6 bases, with 19 bases between them. The CDR3 runs to 15 residues. The CDR3, as DNA: TGTGCCAGCAGCCCCCAGGTTGGAACTGGCGCTGAAGCTTTCTTT. Protein product: CASSPQVGTGAEAFF.

V and J are TRBV19 and TRBJ2-1; 10 nucleotides match TRBD2. The germline V gene encodes CDR1 LNHDA and CDR2 SQIVND (reference sequence). J was trimmed by 5 bases and V by 5 bases; bases with no gene match: 6. CDR3 length: 15 amino acids. CDR3 loop: CASSLRTSGDNEQFF. The CDR3 nucleotides are TGTGCCAGTAGTCTAAGGACTAGCGGCGACAATGAGCAGTTCTTC.

The chain joins TRBV5-1 to TRBJ2-3; 8 nucleotides align to TRBD1. Germline CDR1 and CDR2: SGHRS and YFSETQ. Trimming at V came to 1 base and at J to 4 bases, leaving 2 bases not matched to a gene. The CDR3 totals 14 residues. CDR3 residues: CASSLLQGADTQYF. The CDR3 DNA reads as TGCGCCAGCAGCTTGCTACAGGGGGCAGATACGCAGTATTTT.

The chain employs TRBV15 and TRBJ2-2; the match to TRBD2 covers 11 bases. The CDR3 contains 17 residues. CDR1 is LNHNV, CDR2 YYDKDF, per germline (reference sequence). V trimming: 1 base; J trimming: 5 bases; junction bases outside the gene matches: 6. The CDR3 sequence: CATSRGLAGGWTGELFF. CDR3 nucleotide sequence: TGTGCCACCAGCAGAGGGCTAGCGGGGGGTTGGACCGGGGAGCTGTTTTTT.

This clone was detected a few times. This chain uses TRBV29-1 with TRBJ1-1; 7 nucleotides align to TRBD1. Germline-derived CDR1 and CDR2 are SQVTM and ANQGSEA. The CDR3 length is 13 residues. Germline trimming cut 5 bases from V and 4 bases from J; bases unmatched to any gene: 7. Here the CDR3 DNA reads TGCAGCGTTCAGTCGTCAGGGGGCACTGAAGCTTTCTTT. Amino acid sequence: CSVQSSGGTEAFF.

The table lists this clone with a few counts. This chain connects TRBV6-1 to TRBJ1-2; D remains ambiguous. V shed 7 bases and J shed 5 bases, with 14 bases lying between them. The CDR3 is made up of 13 amino acids. Germline-derived CDR1 and CDR2 are MNHNS and SASEGT. The CDR3 here is CASTGEIPYGYTF. In DNA, the CDR3 is TGTGCCAGCACGGGAGAAATCCCTTATGGCTACACCTTC.

The rearrangement uses TRBV7-2 and TRBJ1-6; tentative D call: TRBD1 (5 bases). V lost 6 bases to trimming and J lost 8 bases, with 17 bases between them. The CDR3 sequence is 15 residues long. Per the germline V gene, CDR1 is SGHTA and CDR2 is FQGNSA. Here the CDR3 reads CASRSRSGGDSPLHF. For the CDR3, the DNA is TGTGCCAGCAGGTCTCGTTCGGGAGGGGATTCACCCCTCCACTTT.

This clone was seen a few times. The gene calls are TRBV11-2 and TRBJ2-5; no reliable D call. CDR3 length: 14 amino acids. Per germline, CDR1 SGHAT and CDR2 FQNNGV. V was cut by 3 bases and J by 0 bases, with 8 bases left in between. The CDR3 sequence: CASSLYINQETQYF. The CDR3, as DNA: TGTGCCAGCAGCTTGTATATCAACCAAGAGACCCAGTACTTC.

This clone was seen a few times. V gene TRBV7-8 combines with J gene TRBJ2-3, with a weak D call TRBD1 (6 bases). This CDR3 region has 12 residues. Looked up from germline, CDR1 is SGHVS and CDR2 is FQNEAQ. The V end was cut by 3 bases, the J end by 5 bases, with 6 bases between. CDR3 nucleotides: TGTGCCAGCAGCTTCAGGGGAGATACGCAGTATTTT. Amino acids: CASSFRGDTQYF.

The rearrangement joins TRBV7-9 to TRBJ1-1; no firm D call. This CDR3 region has 12 residues. CDR1 and CDR2 from the germline V gene are SEHNR and FQNEAQ (reference sequence). The germline V and J ends were trimmed by 2 bases and 1 base, with 2 bases remaining between them. CDR3 in DNA: TGTGCCAGCAGCTTATGGAACACTGAAGCTTTCTTT. The encoded protein is CASSLWNTEAFF.